Listed below are T cell receptor beta chains from one sample, sequenced in a study of T-cell memory formation after mild COVID-19. TCRdb re-called the 5' RACE reads with MiXCR, one entry per CDR3 protein. Of a few hundred thousand distinct CDR3 sequences detected, 8% to 10% appear once; the ten largest clones hold 22%. The sequenced material came from PBMCs or a T cell subset sorted from them (not recorded which). The receptor set was obtained from a man between 18 and 35 years old who had mild COVID-19 (a few samples of this study predate the infection). Cell type and time point are not known. The CDR3 runs from the conserved cysteine through the conserved F or W. The D gene is left open where the match is weak. A clone size is listed for some rows: how often the clone was seen (once, few, many), or a class if it is expanded.

abundance	v_gene	j_gene	d_gene	CDR3aa	CDR3nt
many	TRBV27	TRBJ2-2	TRBD2	CASRLRGGLTGELFF	TGTGCCAGCAGGTTGCGGGGGGGCCTCACCGGGGAGCTGTTTTTT
NA	TRBV12-3/TRBV12-4	TRBJ2-5	TRBD1	CASSPRQGLNLAQYF	TGTGCCAGCAGCCCTCGACAGGGGCTCAACCTGGCCCAGTACTTC
many	TRBV4-3	TRBJ2-1	NA	CASSQGTAAYNEQFF	TGCGCCAGCAGCCAAGGGACGGCAGCATACAATGAGCAGTTCTTC
few	TRBV6-6	TRBJ2-5	NA	CASSAEGGEETQYF	TGTGCCAGCAGCGCGGAGGGGGGGGAAGAGACCCAGTACTTC
few	TRBV12-3/TRBV12-4	TRBJ1-1	NA	CASSFADWNTEAFF	TGTGCCAGCAGTTTCGCGGACTGGAACACTGAAGCTTTCTTT
many	TRBV4-1	TRBJ2-7	NA	CASSQGGVWAGAASYEQYF	TGCGCCAGCAGCCAAGGAGGGGTGTGGGCAGGGGCCGCTTCCTACGAGCAGTACTTC
few	TRBV11-2	TRBJ2-7	NA	CASSFFQIRADKSYEQYF	TGTGCCAGCAGCTTTTTTCAGATCAGGGCCGATAAGAGCTACGAGCAGTACTTC
few	TRBV5-1	TRBJ2-2	NA	CASSLEGAGRSLFF	TGCGCCAGCAGCTTGGAAGGGGCAGGGAGGTCCCTGTTTTTT
few	TRBV11-3	TRBJ2-2	NA	CASSLVRGTGELFF	TGTGCCAGCAGCTTAGTACGCGGGACCGGGGAGCTGTTTTTT
few	TRBV4-3	TRBJ1-4	NA	CASSQRTAGEKLFF	TGCGCCAGCAGCCAGCGGACGGCGGGTGAAAAACTGTTTTTT
NA	TRBV5-1	TRBJ2-3	TRBD1	CASSRGGTGGTDTQYF	TGCGCCAGCAGCCGCGGAGGGACAGGAGGCACAGATACGCAGTATTTT
few	TRBV6-5	TRBJ1-6	NA	CASSYGGSSYNSPLHF	TGTGCCAGCAGTTACGGCGGAAGCTCCTATAATTCACCCCTCCACTTT
many	TRBV5-1	TRBJ1-1	TRBD1	CASSRDSMNTEAFF	TGCGCCAGCAGCAGGGACAGTATGAACACTGAAGCTTTCTTT
NA	TRBV3-1	TRBJ2-3	NA	CASWDTEGTDTQYF	TGTGCCAGCTGGGACACGGAAGGGACAGATACGCAGTATTTT
NA	TRBV5-1	TRBJ1-2	NA	CASSFTTYGYTF	TGCGCCAGCAGCTTCACAACCTATGGCTACACCTTC
many	TRBV5-4	TRBJ1-2	NA	CASSLDGPYGYTF	TGTGCCAGCAGCTTGGACGGGCCCTATGGCTACACCTTC